The 25 T cell receptor beta chains listed next were all sequenced from one sample in a study of shared clonotypes between healthy human individuals. CD45RO-negative CD8 cells positively selected for CCR7 made up the naive population, which excluded terminally differentiated effector memory CD45RA+ cells. Profiling relied on immunoSEQ multiplex PCR, and the TCRdb table lists in-frame clones only, not all of them. The repertoire holds approximately 2,200,000 clones, with about 93% as singletons. The specimen was naive CD8+ T cells from PBMCs. Receptor source: a man younger than 30 in good health. Some clones in this sample may be carry-over from other donors' samples.

The CDR3 spells CACYPGGSYNEQFF. The CDR3 region has the DNA TGTGCCTGCTACCCCGGGGGGTCCTACAATGAGCAGTTCTTC. The chain joins TRBV30 to TRBJ2-1; 7 nucleotides line up with TRBD2. The J segment lost 1 base and the V segment lost 6 bases, leaving 6 bases of the junction unmatched. This CDR3 is built from 14 residues. Germline V gives CDR1 GTSNPN, CDR2 SVGIG (reference sequence).

The chain combines TRBV5-1 with TRBJ2-7; D gene unclear. CDR3 length equals 13 residues. Deletions cut 5 bases from V and 7 bases from J, with 16 bases between. Per the germline V gene, CDR1 is SGHRS and CDR2 is YFSETQ. CDR3 loop: CASRFDNIGEQYF. The CDR3, as DNA: TGCGCCAGCAGGTTCGACAACATCGGGGAGCAGTACTTC.

The chain uses TRBV5-1 and TRBJ2-7, with TRBD1 identical over 8 bases. Germline V CDR1 and CDR2: SGHRS, YFSETQ. The CDR3 covers 13 residues. J lost 3 bases, V lost 7 bases, and 6 bases had no gene match. This chain's CDR3 is CASSDTGGYEQYF. The DNA of the CDR3 is TGCGCCAGCTCCGATACAGGGGGCTACGAGCAGTACTTC.

As regards this clone: At one end the junction does not follow the germline gene, possibly because of a read error. For the CDR3, the DNA is TGTGCCAGCAGTACGGGTTTCAATCAGCCCCAGCATTTT. Its translation is CASSTGFNQPQHF. The chain has TRBV19 and TRBJ1-5; D gene unclear. The CDR3 length is 13 residues. The germline CDR1 and CDR2 sequences are LNHDA and SQIVND (reference sequence).

J is TRBJ2-3 and V is TRBV10-2; D not resolved. Trimming pared 6 bases from V and 2 bases from J, leaving 15 bases between. The CDR3 spans 15 residues. Germline-derived CDR1 and CDR2 are WSHSY and SAAADI. This CDR3 is CASSRTGQDTDTQYF. The DNA for the CDR3 is TGCGCCAGCAGCCGGACGGGTCAAGACACAGATACGCAGTATTTT.

The CDR3 coding sequence is TGTGCCAGCAGTTACTCGGGGACAGGGTGGTCCTACGAGCAGTACTTC. Residues: CASSYSGTGWSYEQYF. V usage is TRBV6-5 and J usage is TRBJ2-7; the match to TRBD1 covers 9 bases. V shed 0 bases, J shed 1 base, and the junction held 4 bases outside the gene matches. The CDR3 consists of 16 residues. In germline, CDR1 is MNHEY, CDR2 SVGAGI.

CDR3 in DNA: TGTGCCAGCAGTTCTTGGACTAGCGGGAATGGAGACTACGAGCAGTACTTC. The encoded protein is CASSSWTSGNGDYEQYF. The chain recombines TRBV27 with TRBJ2-7; 12 bases align to TRBD2. Germline lookup yields CDR1 MNHEY and CDR2 SMNVEV (reference sequence). The J segment lost 3 bases and the V segment lost 4 bases, leaving 10 bases of the junction unmatched. This CDR3 has 17 residues.

With respect to this clone: Distinct nucleotide sequences in the sample also encode this CDR3. This chain uses TRBV10-3 with TRBJ1-5; TRBD1 might be the D (6 bases). The CDR3 is 15 residues long. The germline V and J ends were trimmed by 3 bases and 2 bases, with 11 bases remaining between them. Germline CDR1 reads ENHRY; CDR2 reads SYGVKD. CDR3 residues: CAISEGAGGNQPQHF. The CDR3 DNA reads as TGTGCCATCAGTGAAGGGGCAGGGGGCAATCAGCCCCAGCATTTT.

This chain joins TRBV12-5 and TRBJ1-5; D is possibly TRBD1 (6 bases). CDR3 size: 12 residues. V lost 7 bases, J lost 7 bases, and 11 bases lay in between. Germline CDR1 reads LGHNT; CDR2 reads FRNRAP. Here the CDR3 reads CASAIQGQPQHF. The CDR3 nucleotides read TGTGCTAGTGCCATCCAGGGGCAGCCCCAGCATTTT. The full variable domain, its missing parts supplied by reference TRBV12-5 and TRBJ1-5, is DARVTQTPRHKVTEMGQEVTMRCQPILGHNTVFWYRQTMMQGLELLAYFRNRAPLDDSGMPKDRFSAEMPDATLATLKIQPSEPRDSAVYFCASAIQGQPQHFGDGTRLSIL.

The genes are TRBV6-1 and TRBJ2-7, with a tentative D call TRBD1 (7 bases). Germline CDR1 reads MNHNS; CDR2 reads SASEGT. V was trimmed by 6 bases and J by 2 bases, leaving 17 bases between them. The CDR3 loop spans 15 amino acids. The chain's CDR3 is CASSKRGTAAYEQYF. The CDR3 bases are TGTGCCAGCAGCAAACGGGGGACAGCAGCCTACGAGCAGTACTTC.

The genes are TRBV27 and TRBJ2-5; 7 nucleotides agree with TRBD1. V lost 7 bases, J lost 4 bases, and 12 bases stayed unmatched. CDR3 length: 15 amino acids. Germline CDR1 reads MNHEY; CDR2 reads SMNVEV (reference sequence). The CDR3 here is CASTQTRGIGETQYF. CDR3 nucleotide sequence: TGTGCCAGCACCCAAACCAGGGGGATCGGAGAGACCCAGTACTTC.

The CDR3 region is CASRFDSFMNTEAFF. The CDR3 coding sequence is TGCGCCAGCAGATTTGACAGCTTCATGAACACTGAAGCTTTCTTT. The rearrangement links TRBV5-1 to TRBJ1-1; possibly TRBD1 for D (5 bases). V was clipped by 5 bases and J by 0 bases, with 14 bases between them. Germline V gene sequence: CDR1 SGHRS, CDR2 YFSETQ. The CDR3 consists of 15 residues.

The chain joins TRBV5-4 to TRBJ1-5; 10 bases are shared with TRBD1. CDR3 length: 15 amino acids. From germline, CDR1 is SGHNT and CDR2 YYREEE (reference sequence). Trimming removed 4 bases from V and 6 bases from J; junction bases left unmatched: 7. CDR3 nucleotides: TGTGCCAGCAGCCCATACGGGACAGGGGTTCAGCCCCAGCATTTT. This sequence encodes CASSPYGTGVQPQHF.

The chain joins TRBV9 to TRBJ2-7; the match to TRBD1 covers 7 bases. The V gene's germline CDR1 is SGDLS and CDR2 YYNGEE. The CDR3 covers 12 residues. The junction had 4 bases not matched to a gene; V was cut back by 3 bases and J by 7 bases. Written as DNA, the CDR3 is TGTGCCAGCAGCGCCAACAGGGGTGAGCAGTACTTC. Its translation is CASSANRGEQYF.

The J gene is TRBJ2-7, the V gene TRBV6-5, with D perhaps TRBD1 (5 bases). Trimming took 5 bases from V and 7 from J, leaving 12 bases between them. The CDR3 spans 12 residues. Germline CDR1 is MNHEY and CDR2 is SVGAGI. CDR3 sequence: CASSPQGGEQYF. The CDR3 DNA reads TGTGCCAGCAGTCCCCAGGGTGGGGAGCAGTACTTC.

The rearrangement joins TRBV6-5 to TRBJ2-1, with D maybe TRBD1 (5 bases). Trimming cost V 6 bases and J 2 bases, with 11 bases left between them. This CDR3 contains 14 residues. Germline V CDR1 and CDR2: MNHEY, SVGAGI. In DNA form, the CDR3 reads TGTGCCAGCAGCGACAGATTTCCCTACAATGAGCAGTTCTTC. Translated, it gives CASSDRFPYNEQFF.

This chain connects TRBV9 to TRBJ2-5; possible D gene TRBD2, 6 bases. Trimming cost V 4 bases and J 8 bases, with 21 bases left between them. Germline CDR1 reads SGDLS; CDR2 reads YYNGEE. The CDR3 sequence is 15 residues long. Here the CDR3 DNA reads TGTGCCAGCAGCCCCTCGGCGGGAAGAGCCGGTACCCAGTACTTC. It yields the protein CASSPSAGRAGTQYF.

The chain couples TRBV27 to TRBJ1-2, with a weak D call TRBD1 (6 bases). Between the trimmed V and J ends, which lost 5 bases and 4 bases, there was a span of 14 bases. Per germline, CDR1 MNHEY and CDR2 SMNVEV (reference sequence). This CDR3 has 14 residues. In DNA form, the CDR3 reads TGTGCCAGCAGTGCCCTGGGGGGGCCCTATGGCTACACCTTC. Amino acid sequence: CASSALGGPYGYTF.

V usage is TRBV28 and J usage is TRBJ2-7; 15 nucleotides line up with TRBD2. V trimming: 5 bases; J trimming: 1 base; junction bases outside the gene matches: 3. The CDR3 consists of 16 residues. CDR1 is MDHEN, CDR2 SYDVKM, per germline. CDR3 sequence reads: CASSPGLAGGSYEQYF. The CDR3, as DNA: TGTGCCAGCAGTCCGGGACTAGCGGGAGGATCCTACGAGCAGTACTTC.

The chain has TRBV11-2 and TRBJ2-3; tentative D call: TRBD2 (5 bases). This CDR3 spans 16 amino acids. Between the trimmed V and J ends, which lost 2 bases and 3 bases, there was a span of 15 bases. Germline V gene data show CDR1 as SGHAT and CDR2 as FQNNGV. The CDR3 here is CASSLWWTSGTDTQYF. The CDR3 DNA is TGTGCCAGCAGCTTATGGTGGACTTCTGGGACAGATACGCAGTATTTT.

The rearrangement links TRBV6-1 to TRBJ1-4; TRBD1 aligns across 8 bases. J gave up 8 bases and V 5 bases, and 1 base lay outside the gene matches. The CDR3 contains 12 residues. Germline-derived CDR1 and CDR2 are MNHNS and SASEGT. The CDR3 here is CASSTGGEKLFF. CDR3 in DNA: TGTGCCAGCAGTACAGGGGGGGAAAAACTGTTTTTT.

This chain connects TRBV7-3 to TRBJ2-1; D is undetermined. The germline V gene encodes CDR1 SGHTA and CDR2 FQGTGA. CDR3 length equals 15 residues. The V end was cut by 3 bases, the J end by 3 bases, with 12 bases between. The CDR3 loop is CASSFTGLGYNEQFF. CDR3 nucleotides: TGTGCCAGCAGCTTCACCGGGCTGGGCTACAATGAGCAGTTCTTC.

The chain combines TRBV30 with TRBJ2-7, with D uncertain. This CDR3 is built from 15 residues. The germline gives CDR1 GTSNPN, CDR2 SVGIG (reference sequence). V lost 0 bases and J 1 base, leaving 13 bases between the germline ends. The CDR3 DNA reads TGTGCCTGGAGTGTGCCCCCGTTCTGGTCCTACGAGCAGTACTTC. Amino acid sequence: CAWSVPPFWSYEQYF.

This sequence joins TRBV15 and TRBJ1-2; possible D gene TRBD1, 6 bases. The V end was cut by 5 bases, the J end by 2 bases, with 12 bases between. Germline lookup yields CDR1 LNHNV and CDR2 YYDKDF (reference sequence). The CDR3 sequence is 14 residues long. CDR3 region: CATSPQDSNYGYTF. The DNA for the CDR3 is TGTGCCACCAGCCCCCAGGACAGCAACTATGGCTACACCTTC.

The genes are TRBV6-5 and TRBJ2-5; no clear D gene. The ends were cut back, 8 bases at V and 0 bases at J, with 13 bases in the middle. The CDR3 has 14 amino acids. CDR1 is MNHEY, CDR2 SVGAGI, per germline. The CDR3 protein is CASSLRGDQETQYF. The DNA of the CDR3 is TGTGCCAGCTCCTTAAGAGGAGACCAAGAGACCCAGTACTTC.